Following are 18 T cell receptor beta chains from one sample sequenced in a study of beta chain features in type 1 diabetes. cDNA synthesis used the whole RNA isolate, giving expressed TCRB sequences. Here immunoSEQ multiplex PCR was the method, and the copy in TCRdb shows in-frame clones only, minus some. The sample consists of 350,000 or so clones, about 18% of them appearing once. The sequenced material came from naive CD4+ T cells from blood. Every receptor here comes from a woman aged 18-30 years in good health.

There are a few counts of this clone. The rearrangement joins TRBV7-9 to TRBJ2-7; TRBD2 agrees at 10 bases. Looked up from germline, CDR1 is SEHNR and CDR2 is FQNEAQ (reference sequence). After removal of 0 bases from V and 6 bases from J, the junction contained 17 bases not matched to a gene. The CDR3 is 19 residues long. CDR3 sequence (DNA): TGTGCCAGCAGCTTAGCCCCCAACCGTTGGACTAGCGGCTCGTCCGAGCAGTACTTC. This encodes CASSLAPNRWTSGSSEQYF. The entire variable domain, with the rest obtained from reference TRBV7-9 and TRBJ2-7, is as follows: DTGVSQNPRHKITKRGQNVTFRCDPISEHNRLYWYRQTLGQGPEFLTYFQNEAQLEKSRLLSDRFSAERPKGSFSTLEIQRTEQGDSAMYLCASSLAPNRWTSGSSEQYFGPGTRLTVT.

The chain combines TRBV29-1 with TRBJ1-2; D ambiguous. The germline CDR1 and CDR2 sequences are SQVTM and ANQGSEA. The V end was cut by 1 base, the J end by 0 bases, with 6 bases between. CDR3 length: 13 residues. The CDR3 region has the DNA TGCAGCGTTGAAGGGCCAGCTAACTATGGCTACACCTTC. Translating it yields CSVEGPANYGYTF. The full variable domain, completed using reference TRBV29-1 and TRBJ1-2, is SAVISQKPSRDICQRGTSLTIQCQVDSQVTMMFWYRQQPGQSLTLIATANQGSEATYESGFVIDKFPISRPNLTFSTLTVSNMSPEDSSIYLCSVEGPANYGYTFGSGTRLTVV.

This chain joins TRBV6-6 and TRBJ1-2, with D tentatively TRBD1 (5 bases). The CDR3 spans 13 residues. Germline V gives CDR1 MNHNY, CDR2 SVGAGI (reference sequence). Trimming removed 6 bases from V and 0 bases from J, with 8 bases in between. CDR3 bases: TGTGCCAGCAGGCGGGACCCTAACTATGGCTACACCTTC. Translation: CASRRDPNYGYTF.

The J gene is TRBJ2-3, the V gene TRBV29-1; 15 bases line up with TRBD2. The CDR3 runs to 13 residues. V was clipped by 7 bases and J by 8 bases; unmatched bases: 4. Germline-derived CDR1 and CDR2 are SQVTM and ANQGSEA. CDR3 sequence reads: CSATGLAGGTQYF. CDR3 nucleotide sequence: TGCAGCGCTACGGGACTAGCGGGAGGTACGCAGTATTTT.

This clone has a handful of counts. CDR3 sequence: CSAAELAGSYEQYF. The CDR3 DNA reads as TGCAGCGCCGCCGAGCTAGCGGGCTCCTACGAGCAGTACTTC. The chain recombines TRBV29-1 with TRBJ2-7; 8 nucleotides agree with TRBD2. Germline V gene lookup returns CDR1 SQVTM and CDR2 ANQGSEA. V dropped 7 bases and J dropped 0; count of bases not matched to a gene: 8. The CDR3 is 14 amino acids.

The chain links TRBV4-3 to TRBJ2-1, with D perhaps matching TRBD2 (5 bases). In germline, CDR1 is LGHNA, CDR2 YSLEER. The CDR3 spans 17 residues. The ends were cut back, 2 bases at V and 0 bases at J, with 14 bases in the middle. The CDR3 loop is CASSQRTGSISYNEQFF. The CDR3 bases are TGCGCCAGCAGCCAAAGGACGGGGAGTATCTCCTACAATGAGCAGTTCTTC.

This clone has only a few counts. The gene calls are TRBV18 and TRBJ2-1; D is ambiguous. CDR3 length equals 12 residues. The germline gives CDR1 KGHSH, CDR2 LQKENI. Trimming took 2 bases from V and 12 from J, leaving 11 bases between them. The CDR3 sequence: CASSPFEAGQFF. CDR3 nucleotides: TGTGCCAGCTCACCATTTGAAGCAGGGCAGTTCTTC.

The chain carries TRBV7-9 and TRBJ2-1; 7 bases are a match to TRBD1. The germline gives CDR1 SEHNR, CDR2 FQNEAQ (reference sequence). V shed 5 bases and J 0 bases; nucleotides not matched to a gene: 4. The CDR3 runs 15 residues. CDR3 coding DNA: TGTGCCAGCAGCCGGGGACAGAGCTCCTACAATGAGCAGTTCTTC. Its translation: CASSRGQSSYNEQFF.

The chain joins TRBV30 to TRBJ2-7, with 8 bases matching TRBD1. V shed 7 bases and J 2 bases; nucleotides not matched to a gene: 4. The CDR3 is 12 amino acids. The germline CDR1 and CDR2 sequences are GTSNPN and SVGIG (reference sequence). The CDR3, as DNA: TGTGCCTACGGACAGGGTGCCTACGAGCAGTACTTC. Protein sequence: CAYGQGAYEQYF.

This clone was seen a handful of times. The chain has TRBV2 and TRBJ1-1; 8 bases match TRBD1. V dropped 6 bases and J dropped 0; count of bases not matched to a gene: 6. The germline V gene encodes CDR1 SNHLY and CDR2 FYNNEI. This CDR3 is 15 amino acids long. CDR3 sequence (DNA): TGTGCCAGCAGCGAGGGACAGGAGATGAACACTGAAGCTTTCTTT. It specifies CASSEGQEMNTEAFF.

The V call is TRBV5-1, the J call TRBJ2-7, with D possibly TRBD2 on 6 matching bases. Trimming removed 1 base from V and 1 base from J, with 18 bases in between. CDR1 and CDR2 from the germline V gene are SGHRS and YFSETQ. The CDR3 covers 17 residues. The CDR3: CASSLNVGGTGSYEQYF. CDR3 in DNA: TGCGCCAGCAGCTTGAACGTGGGAGGCACAGGATCCTACGAGCAGTACTTC.

The chain couples TRBV25-1 to TRBJ2-7, with 9 bases identical to TRBD2. Trimming took 2 bases from V and 4 from J; bases not matched to a gene: 6. The CDR3 runs to 15 residues. Germline V lookup: CDR1 MGHDK, CDR2 SYGVNS. CDR3 DNA sequence: TGTGCCAGCAGTGAAGCCAAGCGGGGGGCGTACGAGCAGTACTTC. It translates to CASSEAKRGAYEQYF.

The chain has TRBV10-3 and TRBJ2-5; possibly TRBD2 for D (6 bases). V was clipped by 2 bases and J by 4 bases, with 14 bases between them. The CDR3 totals 15 residues. Germline V gives CDR1 ENHRY, CDR2 SYGVKD. CDR3 sequence (DNA): TGTGCCATCAGTGAGGTCTCGGGAGTTGGAGAGACCCAGTACTTC. The encoded protein is CAISEVSGVGETQYF.

The sample holds a few counts of this clone. The chain employs TRBV19 and TRBJ2-7; D unresolved. The CDR3 is made up of 13 amino acids. V lost 3 bases to trimming and J lost 7 bases, with 13 bases between them. Germline V gene lookup returns CDR1 LNHDA and CDR2 SQIVND (reference sequence). CDR3: CASSIDLVQEQYF. CDR3 nucleotide sequence: TGTGCCAGTAGTATTGATCTGGTGCAGGAGCAGTACTTC.

This clone has just a few counts. This chain joins TRBV6-5 and TRBJ1-2, with D perhaps matching TRBD1 (6 bases). Per germline, CDR1 MNHEY and CDR2 SVGAGI. The CDR3 runs to 14 residues. V was clipped by 7 bases and J by 0 bases, with 12 bases between them. The DNA of the CDR3 is TGTGCCAGCACCCTGGACAGATCTAACTATGGCTACACCTTC. This gives the protein CASTLDRSNYGYTF.

The chain has TRBV6-6 and TRBJ1-5, with a tentative D call TRBD1 (5 bases). The germline gives CDR1 MNHNY, CDR2 SVGAGI (reference sequence). This CDR3 is built from 14 residues. The V and J ends lost 6 bases and 0 bases respectively, with 9 bases between them. CDR3 protein: CASRSGHSNQPQHF. CDR3 nucleotide sequence: TGTGCCAGCAGGTCTGGACATAGCAATCAGCCCCAGCATTTT.

There are a few counts of this clone. This rearrangement joins TRBV5-1 to TRBJ1-1, with 10 nucleotides matching TRBD1. The CDR3 is 14 amino acids. Germline lookup yields CDR1 SGHRS and CDR2 YFSETQ. With 3 bases clipped from V and 5 bases from J, the junction kept 4 bases outside the gene matches. The CDR3 loop is CASSSDRGRTEAFF. The CDR3 DNA follows: TGCGCCAGCAGCTCGGACAGGGGGAGGACTGAAGCTTTCTTT.

This chain links TRBV5-1 with TRBJ2-7, with 9 bases fitting TRBD1. Per germline, CDR1 SGHRS and CDR2 YFSETQ. The V segment lost 4 bases and the J segment 9 bases; nucleotides outside the gene matches: 11. The CDR3 loop spans 14 amino acids. The CDR3 sequence is CASSPGQGLRSQYF. In DNA, the CDR3 is TGCGCCAGCAGCCCCGGACAGGGGCTACGATCGCAGTACTTC.